This T cell receptor beta chain was sequenced during a study of blood T cells in healthy people across ages. After removal of 3 bases from V and 6 bases from J, the junction contained 8 bases not matched to a gene. This CDR3 has 14 residues. Germline CDR1 is PRHDT and CDR2 is FYEKMQ (reference sequence). Alongside a J-beta primer mix, a sample-barcoded 5' primer served in a second PCR lasting roughly 7 to 11 cycles. TCRdb reanalysed the 5' RACE reads using MiXCR and keeps one entry per CDR3 protein. The sample consists of under 800,000 distinct CDR3 sequences, 43% of them appearing once. A few counts support this clonotype.

V is TRBV13 and J is TRBJ2-7, with 7 bases aligning to TRBD2. This TCR came from a woman aged 60-75 years in good health. Input material: blood. The CDR3 DNA follows: TGTGCCAGCAGCTTCGGCGGGAGCGGCGTCGAGCAGTACTTC. Translating it yields CASSFGGSGVEQYF.